This T cell receptor (beta chain) came from a study of a mutant IDH1 vaccine in newly diagnosed glioma. The table lists this clone with a few counts. Its target is unknown. Time point denoted: week 11, during vaccination. The investigators gave 300 ug of mutant IDH1 20-mer peptide in each vaccine dose, together with topical imiquimod. This CDR3 contains 14 residues. The V gene end was trimmed by 7 bases and the J gene end by 4 bases; junction bases not matched to a gene: 6. CDR1 is SEHNR, CDR2 FQNEAQ, per germline (reference sequence). The method was immunoSEQ multiplex PCR; TCRdb's version includes in-frame clones alone and lacks a portion of them. Found here are tens of thousands of clones, 80% of them singletons; the top ten hold roughly 5.7%.

The chain has TRBV7-9 and TRBJ2-2; 7 bases line up with TRBD1. This TCR was sampled from a man between 50 and 59 years old with glioma. The sample here was PBMCs, taken from a glioma patient whose treatment included an IDH1 peptide vaccine. As DNA, the CDR3 is TGTGCCAGCATCCAGACAGGGATCACCGGGGAGCTGTTTTTT. Protein: CASIQTGITGELFF.